Listed here is a single T cell receptor (beta chain). The antigen this receptor binds is unknown. No much larger clone exists at a distance of one base, and base qualities are not known. The germline V gene sets CDR1 to SNHLY and CDR2 to FYNNEI. V sheds 0 bases and J sheds 3 bases, leaving 14 bases between their ends. The CDR3 runs 16 residues from the cysteine to the phenylalanine. Of the read, only the CDR3 DNA is kept; its 48 bases are in frame from base 1. The data are from a study of blood T cell repertoires in COVID-19 (dated by TCRdb to 2020 to 2021). Looking at the study overall: The collaborator samples originated in the United States, Italy and Spain and spanned the acute and convalescent phases of COVID-19. Samples were obtained from the ongoing ImmuneRACE study (first 160 participants) and from some 1,200 subjects provided by 6 global collaborators. Where HLA class I and class II types were available, the types were taken from metadata supplied by the sample provider, not from assay-based typing. The material from the prospective study consisted of cDNA or gDNA derived from T cells, B-cell-depleted T cells, or PBMCs. A de-identified subject ID, COVID-19 status, age in years and sex were almost always included in the sample metadata. The repertoires were made available in a free public database intended to serve as a resource for research on the immune response to SARS-CoV-2. Subjects who had been exposed to COVID-19, were actively infected with it, or had recovered from it provided the deeply sampled blood TCRbeta repertoires that made up the dataset.

The collaborating institutions used their own protocols to collect whole blood in K2EDTA tubes. For TCRbeta analysis, collaborator samples were shipped as frozen whole blood, as isolated PBMCs, or as DNA extracted from either sample type. Findings and caveats that apply to the study as a whole: The amount of clinical and demographic metadata varied by source and participant and was provided uncurated.

TCRbeta CDR3 regions were amplified from genomic DNA by means of the immunoSEQ Assay, a bias-controlled multiplex PCR. In the source study's methods: Within the assay, amplification of reference gene primers was used to estimate how many nucleated cells each sample contained. To quantify the absolute abundance of each unique TCRbeta CDR3 rearrangement, sequence reads were collapsed and filtered. For each sample, productive Simpson clonality was calculated as the square root of Simpson's diversity index across productive rearrangements. TCRdb took this table from immuneACCESS and kept in-frame rearrangements with V and J called. Such tables lack part of the clones; where checked against another copy, unresolved V genes explain under half of the gap, and the rest is unexplained. V and J calls and clone size are given by that table; D and trimming were obtained from the DNA. The sample table shows about 38,000 clones, and about 87% are seen once. Roughly 7.2% of the sample rests with the top ten.

Rearrangement joined TRBV2 to TRBJ1-2, with TRBD1 as a weak D call on 5 bases. This TCR was sampled from a human donor in a cohort sampled during active COVID-19. The sequencing sample was made of peripheral blood. Here is the DNA: TGTGCCAGCAGTGAAGCGGAGGACGGAGGGGACTATGGCTACACCTTC. Protein translation: CASSEAEDGGDYGYTF.